The sequence of this TCR beta chain was determined in a study of shared clonotypes between healthy human individuals. CDR3 size: 14 residues. Germline V CDR1 and CDR2: MGHRA, YSYEKL. V lost 4 bases and J lost 5; bases outside the gene matches: 7. Overall study results and limits: Few donors limited the genetic and exposure-history diversity represented. Clonotype sharing among donors was expected to depend on sequencing depth. Estimated richness was generally greater in naive than memory subsets.

This clone was seen a few times. Its target is not known. When replicate PCRs were run on sorted subsets, they used 200 to 250 ng DNA, about 30,000 T cell genomes. This table comes from immunoSEQ multiplex PCR, and its TCRdb copy is limited to in-frame clones, with some not included. The sample has around 1,900,000 clones, just over 90% seen once. CD45RO negativity and positive selection for CCR7 defined naive CD8 cells, a population that excluded terminally differentiated effector memory CD45RA+ cells. The V call is TRBV4-1, the J call TRBJ1-1; 7 bases align to TRBD1. The sample was naive CD8+ T cells from PBMCs. The TCR comes from a man aged 18 to 35 in good health. Some clones in this sample may be carry-over from other donors' samples. The CDR3, as DNA: TGCGCCAGCAGCCCCTCAGGGGGTGGGACTGAAGCTTTCTTT. Translating it yields CASSPSGGGTEAFF.